The 8 T cell receptor beta chains given below trace back to one sample, sequenced in a study of T-cell reconstitution after alpha-beta-depleted transplantation in children. Using unique molecular identifiers, the investigators prepared the TCRbeta library. TCRdb analysed the PCR reads with MiXCR anew, one entry per CDR3 protein. The sample holds around 700,000 distinct CDR3 sequences, around 13% seen once. The sample was PBMCs, taken before TCRalphabeta/CD19-depleted stem cell transplant. The receptors were gathered from a girl aged 2 to 9 with congenital amegakaryocytic thrombocytopenia, due to receive a stem cell transplant.

This clonotype showed up just a few times. The chain employs TRBV5-1 and TRBJ2-1; 14 bases line up with TRBD2. CDR3 size: 16 residues. J was trimmed by 7 bases and V by 4 bases; bases with no gene match: 7. In germline, CDR1 is SGHRS, CDR2 YFSETQ. CDR3 in amino acids: CASSTRLAGGPNEQFF. The CDR3 DNA reads as TGCGCCAGCAGCACCAGACTAGCGGGAGGGCCGAATGAGCAGTTCTTC.

Ten or more counts support this clonotype. The J gene is TRBJ2-1, the V gene TRBV5-1; 10 bases fit TRBD2. Germline loops: CDR1 SGHRS, CDR2 YFSETQ. J lost 5 bases, V lost 3 bases, and 14 bases had no gene match. The CDR3 has 18 residues. CDR3 amino acids: CASSSLGLADPLNNEQFF. CDR3 DNA sequence: TGCGCCAGCAGCTCCCTAGGACTAGCGGATCCGCTTAACAATGAGCAGTTCTTC.

This chain uses TRBV5-1 with TRBJ1-1; no clear D. Germline loops: CDR1 SGHRS, CDR2 YFSETQ. CDR3 length equals 12 residues. V was shortened by 7 bases and J by 6 bases, with 13 bases between the two germline ends. The DNA for the CDR3 is TGCGCCAGCTGGGGTGACGGTCCTGAAGCTTTCTTT. It yields the protein CASWGDGPEAFF.

V gene TRBV18 combines with J gene TRBJ2-5, with D uncertain. CDR1 is KGHSH and CDR2 is LQKENI in the germline V gene. With 2 bases removed from V and 2 bases from J, the gap between germline ends came to 15 bases. This CDR3 spans 16 amino acids. The CDR3, as DNA: TGTGCCAGCTCACCAAAATTGGCGGTACCTCAAGAGACCCAGTACTTC. This sequence encodes CASSPKLAVPQETQYF.

The rearrangement links TRBV7-9 to TRBJ2-1; the D is unclear. Trimming shortened V by 2 bases and J by 0 bases, and 14 bases separated the two germline ends. The germline gives CDR1 SEHNR, CDR2 FQNEAQ (reference sequence). The CDR3 length is 17 residues. The CDR3 DNA reads TGTGCCAGCAGCTTACCGAGAGGATTTAGCTCCTACAATGAGCAGTTCTTC. It yields the protein CASSLPRGFSSYNEQFF.

This clonotype was recorded only once. This may be a read error: a much more frequent sequence differs by one nucleotide. The chain recombines TRBV5-1 with TRBJ2-1; 8 bases map to TRBD2. The CDR3 is made up of 16 amino acids. CDR1 and CDR2 from the germline V gene are SGHRS and YFSETQ. CDR3 coding DNA: TGCGCCAACAGCTTATCGGTTCTAGCGGGTGACAATGAGCAGTTCTTC. Translating gives CANSLSVLAGDNEQFF.

V and J are TRBV29-1 and TRBJ2-7; D remains ambiguous. CDR1 is SQVTM and CDR2 is ANQGSEA in the germline V gene. CDR3 size: 14 residues. V dropped 1 base and J dropped 1 base, with 11 bases sitting between them. CDR3 coding DNA: TGCAGCGTTGAAGTAGGTTCTGGTTCCTACGAGCAGTACTTC. Translation gives CSVEVGSGSYEQYF.

The chain links TRBV7-9 to TRBJ2-7; the match to TRBD1 covers 8 bases. Germline values: CDR1 SEHNR, CDR2 FQNEAQ (reference sequence). J gave up 2 bases and V 11 bases, and 5 bases lay outside the gene matches. The CDR3 covers 12 residues. In DNA, the CDR3 is TGTGCCGGCCAGGGGGCTGCCTACGAGCAGTACTTC. Protein product: CAGQGAAYEQYF.